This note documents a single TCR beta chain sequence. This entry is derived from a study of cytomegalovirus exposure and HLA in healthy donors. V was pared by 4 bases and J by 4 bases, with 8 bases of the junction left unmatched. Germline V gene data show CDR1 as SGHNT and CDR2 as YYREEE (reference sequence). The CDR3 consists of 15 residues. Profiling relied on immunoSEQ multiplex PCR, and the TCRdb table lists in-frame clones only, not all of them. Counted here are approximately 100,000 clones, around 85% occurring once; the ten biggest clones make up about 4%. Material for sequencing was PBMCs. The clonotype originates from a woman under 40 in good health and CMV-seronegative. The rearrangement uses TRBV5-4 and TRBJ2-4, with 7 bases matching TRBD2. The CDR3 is CASSESGTTKNIQYF. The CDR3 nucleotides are TGTGCCAGCAGCGAATCCGGGACTACTAAAAACATTCAGTACTTC. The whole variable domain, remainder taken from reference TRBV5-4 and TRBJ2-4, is ETGVTQSPTHLIKTRGQQVTLRCSSQSGHNTVSWYQQALGQGPQFIFQYYREEENGRGNFPPRFSGLQFPNYSSELNVNALELDDSALYLCASSESGTTKNIQYFGAGTRLSVL.